A single sample gave rise to the 5 T cell receptor beta chains below, sequenced in a study of cytomegalovirus exposure and HLA in healthy donors. Amplification used 60 Vbeta primers and 13 Jbeta primers. Profiled with immunoSEQ multiplex PCR; TCRdb holds only in-frame clones, not every one. In the table there are over 200,000 clones, over 75% of which are singletons. Material for sequencing was PBMCs. These receptors all come from a human donor in good health.

This clone was seen just once. The chain is built from TRBV19 and TRBJ1-4; 10 bases align to TRBD1. CDR1 and CDR2 from the germline V gene are LNHDA and SQIVND (reference sequence). CDR3 size: 14 residues. V gave up 10 bases and J gave up 8 bases; unmatched junction bases: 10. CDR3 region: CATTRTGGREKLFF. CDR3 DNA sequence: TGTGCCACCACCAGGACAGGGGGAAGAGAAAAACTGTTTTTT.

V is TRBV7-2 and J is TRBJ2-5; D ambiguous. This CDR3 is 12 amino acids long. Germline V gene data show CDR1 as SGHTA and CDR2 as FQGNSA. V dropped 2 bases and J dropped 4 bases, with 5 bases sitting between them. CDR3: CASSLLRETQYF. The CDR3 DNA follows: TGTGCCAGCAGCTTACTACGAGAGACCCAGTACTTC.

The table lists this clone with a count of one. The chain has TRBV5-8 and TRBJ1-4; 7 bases agree with TRBD1. The CDR3 covers 16 residues. After removal of 5 bases from V and 0 bases from J, the junction contained 7 bases not matched to a gene. Germline CDR1 and CDR2: SGHTS and YDEGEE. This chain's CDR3 is CASSFSGGTTNEKLFF. Here the CDR3 DNA reads TGTGCCAGCAGTTTCTCAGGGGGGACAACTAATGAAAAACTGTTTTTT.

This clone occurred once. This chain connects TRBV11-3 to TRBJ2-2, with TRBD2 matching over 8 bases. This CDR3 spans 16 amino acids. Trimming cost V 2 bases and J 6 bases; bases outside gene matches: 8. Germline V lookup: CDR1 SGHNT, CDR2 YENEEA. Here the CDR3 reads CASSLSTGGPPGELFF. CDR3 DNA sequence: TGTGCCAGCAGCTTATCTACGGGAGGGCCGCCCGGGGAGCTGTTTTTT. The entire variable domain, with the rest obtained from reference TRBV11-3 and TRBJ2-2, is as follows: EAGVVQSPRYKIIEKKQPVAFWCNPISGHNTLYWYLQNLGQGPELLIRYENEEAVDDSQLPKDRFSAERLKGVDSTLKIQPAELGDSAVYLCASSLSTGGPPGELFFGEGSRLTVL.

This clone was seen a handful of times. The chain uses TRBV29-1 and TRBJ2-5, with D perhaps matching TRBD2 (5 bases). The V end was cut by 2 bases, the J end by 4 bases, with 14 bases between. The CDR3 consists of 14 residues. In germline, CDR1 is SQVTM, CDR2 ANQGSEA. CDR3 protein: CSVEPGHRGETQYF. CDR3 nucleotide sequence: TGCAGCGTTGAACCGGGCCACCGGGGAGAGACCCAGTACTTC.